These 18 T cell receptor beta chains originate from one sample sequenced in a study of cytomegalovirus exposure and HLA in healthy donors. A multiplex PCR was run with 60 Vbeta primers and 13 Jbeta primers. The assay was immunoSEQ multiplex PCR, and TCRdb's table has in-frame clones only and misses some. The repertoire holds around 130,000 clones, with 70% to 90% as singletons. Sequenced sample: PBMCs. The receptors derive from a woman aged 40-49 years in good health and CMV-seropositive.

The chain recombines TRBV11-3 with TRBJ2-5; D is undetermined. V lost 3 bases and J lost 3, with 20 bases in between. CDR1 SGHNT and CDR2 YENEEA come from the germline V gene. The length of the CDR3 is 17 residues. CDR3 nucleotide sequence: TGTGCCAGCAGCTTGTCGCCTCCTACCCCTAGAGAAGAGACCCAGTACTTC. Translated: CASSLSPPTPREETQYF.

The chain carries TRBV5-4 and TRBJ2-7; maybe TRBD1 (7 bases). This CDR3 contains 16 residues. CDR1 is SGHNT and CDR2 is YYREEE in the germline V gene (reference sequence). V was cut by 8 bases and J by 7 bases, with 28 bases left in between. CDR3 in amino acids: CASVPRGEDSTGEQYF. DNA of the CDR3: TGTGCCAGTGTCCCCAGGGGGGAGGACTCGACGGGGGAGCAGTACTTC.

The CDR3 nucleotides are TGTGCCAGCAACCCGGGACAGGGGATCGACGAGCAGTACTTC. Its translation: CASNPGQGIDEQYF. The V call is TRBV9, the J call TRBJ2-7; 10 bases map to TRBD1. The J segment lost 5 bases and the V segment lost 6 bases, leaving 8 bases of the junction unmatched. This CDR3 has 14 residues. Germline lookup yields CDR1 SGDLS and CDR2 YYNGEE.

The CDR3 DNA follows: TGTGCCAGCAGCCAAGAGTCGCGGAACACTGAAGCTTTCTTT. It is translated as CASSQESRNTEAFF. The genes are TRBV14 and TRBJ1-1; D ambiguous. The CDR3 is made up of 14 amino acids. Germline V gives CDR1 SGHDN, CDR2 FVKESK. V was cut by 0 bases and J by 1 base, with 6 bases left in between.

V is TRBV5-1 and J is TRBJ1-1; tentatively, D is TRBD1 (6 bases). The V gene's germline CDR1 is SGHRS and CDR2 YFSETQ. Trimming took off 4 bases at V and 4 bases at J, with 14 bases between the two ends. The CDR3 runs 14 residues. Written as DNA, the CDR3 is TGCGCCAGCAGCCCTGACACAGGGCCCACTGAAGCTTTCTTT. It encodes CASSPDTGPTEAFF.

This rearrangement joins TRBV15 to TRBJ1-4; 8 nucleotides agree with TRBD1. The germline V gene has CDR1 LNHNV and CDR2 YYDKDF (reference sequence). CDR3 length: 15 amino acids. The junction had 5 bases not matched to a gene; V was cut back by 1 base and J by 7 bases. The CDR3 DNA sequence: TGTGCCACCAGCAGAGCCGGGCAGGGGGCTGAAAAACTGTTTTTT. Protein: CATSRAGQGAEKLFF.

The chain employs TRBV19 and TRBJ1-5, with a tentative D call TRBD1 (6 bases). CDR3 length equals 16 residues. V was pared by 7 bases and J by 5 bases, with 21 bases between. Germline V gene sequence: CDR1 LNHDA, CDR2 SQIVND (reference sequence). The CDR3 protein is CASTDKGEVVHQPQHF. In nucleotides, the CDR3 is TGTGCCAGTACCGATAAGGGGGAAGTTGTCCATCAGCCCCAGCATTTT.

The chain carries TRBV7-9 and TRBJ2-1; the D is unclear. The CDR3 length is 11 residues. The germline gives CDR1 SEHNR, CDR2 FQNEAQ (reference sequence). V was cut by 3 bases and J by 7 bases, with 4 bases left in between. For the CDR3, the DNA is TGTGCCAGCAGCTTTCAGAATGAGCAGTTCTTC. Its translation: CASSFQNEQFF.

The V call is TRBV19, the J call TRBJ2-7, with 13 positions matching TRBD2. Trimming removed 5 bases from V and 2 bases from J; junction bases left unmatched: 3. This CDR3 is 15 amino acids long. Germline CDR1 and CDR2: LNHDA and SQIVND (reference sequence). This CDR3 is CASSATSGGAYEQYF. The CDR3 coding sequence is TGTGCCAGTAGTGCCACTAGCGGGGGGGCCTACGAGCAGTACTTC.

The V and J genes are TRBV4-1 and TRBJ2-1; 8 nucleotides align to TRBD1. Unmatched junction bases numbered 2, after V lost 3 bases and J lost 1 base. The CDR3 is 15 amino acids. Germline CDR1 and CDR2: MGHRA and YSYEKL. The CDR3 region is CASSQRQGSYNEQFF. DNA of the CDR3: TGCGCCAGCAGCCAGAGACAGGGGTCCTACAATGAGCAGTTCTTC.

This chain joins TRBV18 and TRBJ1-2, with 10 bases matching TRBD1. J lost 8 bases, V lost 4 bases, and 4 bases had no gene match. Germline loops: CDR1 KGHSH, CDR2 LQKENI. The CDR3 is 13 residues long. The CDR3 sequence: CASSRGTGEGYTF. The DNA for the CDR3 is TGTGCCAGCTCACGAGGGACAGGGGAAGGCTACACCTTC.

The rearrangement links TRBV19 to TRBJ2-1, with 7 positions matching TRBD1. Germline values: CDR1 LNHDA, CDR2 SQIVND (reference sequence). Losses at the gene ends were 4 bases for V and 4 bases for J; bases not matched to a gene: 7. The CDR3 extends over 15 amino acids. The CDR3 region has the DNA TGTGCCAGTAGTACGGACAGGCGACGTTACAATGAGCAGTTCTTC. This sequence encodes CASSTDRRRYNEQFF.

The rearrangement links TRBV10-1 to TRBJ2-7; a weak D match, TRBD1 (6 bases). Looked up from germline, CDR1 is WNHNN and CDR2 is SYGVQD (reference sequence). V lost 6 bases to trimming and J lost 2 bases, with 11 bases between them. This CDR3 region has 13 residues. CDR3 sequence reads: CASSRGLTYEQYF. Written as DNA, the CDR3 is TGCGCCAGCAGCAGGGGCTTAACCTACGAGCAGTACTTC.

CDR3 residues: CASSIRGNTEAFF. CDR3 nucleotides: TGTGCCAGCAGCATCAGGGGCAACACTGAAGCTTTCTTT. The V call is TRBV7-9, the J call TRBJ1-1; D perhaps matches TRBD1 (6 bases). The CDR3 has 13 residues. Germline CDR1 SEHNR, CDR2 FQNEAQ (reference sequence). Trimming pared 5 bases from V and 2 bases from J, leaving 9 bases between. The full variable domain, with the rest looked up from reference TRBV7-9 and TRBJ1-1, is DTGVSQNPRHKITKRGQNVTFRCDPISEHNRLYWYRQTLGQGPEFLTYFQNEAQLEKSRLLSDRFSAERPKGSFSTLEIQRTEQGDSAMYLCASSIRGNTEAFFGQGTRLTVV.

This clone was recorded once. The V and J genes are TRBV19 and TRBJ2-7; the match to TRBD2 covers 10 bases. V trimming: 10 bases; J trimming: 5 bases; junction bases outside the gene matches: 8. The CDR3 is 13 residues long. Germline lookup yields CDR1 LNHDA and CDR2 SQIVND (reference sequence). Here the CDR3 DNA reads TGTGCCACCCAGCGGGAGGGCCTGAACGAGCAGTACTTC. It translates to CATQREGLNEQYF.

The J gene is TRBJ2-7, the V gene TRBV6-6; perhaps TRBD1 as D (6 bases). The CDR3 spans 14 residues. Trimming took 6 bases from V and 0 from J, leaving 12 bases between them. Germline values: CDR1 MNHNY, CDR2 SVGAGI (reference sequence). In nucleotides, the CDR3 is TGTGCCAGCAGAAGGGACACAAACTCCTACGAGCAGTACTTC. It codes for CASRRDTNSYEQYF.

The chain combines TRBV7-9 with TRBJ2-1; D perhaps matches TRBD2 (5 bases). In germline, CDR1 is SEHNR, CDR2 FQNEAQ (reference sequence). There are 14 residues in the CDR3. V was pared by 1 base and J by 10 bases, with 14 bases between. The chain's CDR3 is CASSLGISGREQFF. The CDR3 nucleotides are TGTGCCAGCAGCTTAGGGATCTCGGGAAGGGAGCAGTTCTTC.

The CDR3 nucleotides read TGTGCCAGCAGCCTCACCAGCGGGAGTTTCAATGAGCAGTTCTTC. Encoded protein: CASSLTSGSFNEQFF. V usage is TRBV9 and J usage is TRBJ2-1; 8 bases align to TRBD2. This CDR3 is 15 amino acids long. The J segment lost 6 bases and the V segment lost 4 bases, leaving 9 bases of the junction unmatched. Per germline, CDR1 SGDLS and CDR2 YYNGEE. Combining the CDR3 with reference TRBV9 and TRBJ2-1 gives the whole variable domain DSGVTQTPKHLITATGQRVTLRCSPRSGDLSVYWYQQSLDQGLQFLIQYYNGEERAKGNILERFSAQQFPDLHSELNLSSLELGDSALYFCASSLTSGSFNEQFFGPGTRLTVL.